These T cell receptor beta chains were read from a single sample in a study of OX40 agonist ivuxolimab in advanced cancers. Libraries were prepared by immunoSEQ multiplex PCR; TCRdb keeps only in-frame clonotypes and omits some of them. The sample holds over 85,000 clones, approximately 93% seen once. Sequencing was performed on CD4+ or CD8+ T cells sorted from blood, taken in a trial of the OX40 agonist ivuxolimab. The receptors were sampled from an adult with an advanced solid tumor such as melanoma, head and neck, liver or kidney cancer. Each CDR3 is given with its conserved first and last residue. Each record gives: J gene, V gene, CDR3 protein.

J gene: TRBJ2-4; V gene: TRBV4-3; CDR3 protein: CASSQGRGEAKNIQYF
J gene: TRBJ1-3; V gene: TRBV5-1; CDR3 protein: CASSPSGGPKSSGNTIYF
J gene: TRBJ1-4; V gene: TRBV11-3; CDR3 protein: CASSRGQGFNEKLFF
J gene: TRBJ1-5; V gene: TRBV4-2; CDR3 protein: CASSQAQGSQPQHF
J gene: TRBJ1-2; V gene: TRBV5-1; CDR3 protein: CASSLEVWAGDGYTF
J gene: TRBJ1-3; V gene: TRBV4-3; CDR3 protein: CASSEFQPGGRNTIYF
J gene: TRBJ1-6; V gene: TRBV7-2; CDR3 protein: CASNLQGSRAPLHF
J gene: TRBJ1-5; V gene: TRBV28; CDR3 protein: CASIPRGVGRRSNQPQHF
J gene: TRBJ1-2; V gene: TRBV6-5; CDR3 protein: CVSSYFDRADGYTF
J gene: TRBJ1-5; V gene: TRBV28; CDR3 protein: CASQHRTSPQPQHF
J gene: TRBJ1-5; V gene: TRBV30; CDR3 protein: CAWSRGVDQPQHF
J gene: TRBJ2-1; V gene: TRBV10-3; CDR3 protein: CAISGGLGFRNEQFF
J gene: TRBJ1-5; V gene: TRBV10-3; CDR3 protein: CAISGPGDGQPQHF
J gene: TRBJ1-3; V gene: TRBV18; CDR3 protein: CASSPGYRSGNTIYF
J gene: TRBJ2-3; V gene: TRBV7-2; CDR3 protein: CASSLVVRGTDTQYF
J gene: TRBJ2-1; V gene: TRBV4-2; CDR3 protein: CASSSSGGRGNEQFF
J gene: TRBJ2-5; V gene: TRBV4-1; CDR3 protein: CASSQPQETQYF
J gene: TRBJ1-2; V gene: TRBV6-5; CDR3 protein: CASSWGGYYGYTF
J gene: TRBJ1-2; V gene: TRBV4-2; CDR3 protein: CASSQDARVGYTF
J gene: TRBJ2-7; V gene: TRBV7-3; CDR3 protein: CASSLTGVYEQYF
J gene: TRBJ1-6; V gene: TRBV30; CDR3 protein: CAWSKGGDSYNSPLHF
J gene: TRBJ1-1; V gene: TRBV5-1; CDR3 protein: CASSLDAIEAFF
J gene: TRBJ2-1; V gene: TRBV6-5; CDR3 protein: CASSYQAFQFF
J gene: TRBJ1-3; V gene: TRBV12-5; CDR3 protein: CASGFAVSSGNTIYF
J gene: TRBJ2-3; V gene: TRBV18; CDR3 protein: CASQTGNTDTQYF